A selection of T cell receptor beta chains follows, all from one sample in a study of CD8 T cells in Susac syndrome. TCRdb reprocessed the immunoSEQ multiplex PCR reads with MiXCR, giving one entry per CDR3 protein. Altogether 150,000 to 200,000 distinct CDR3 sequences are present, roughly 94% being singletons, with the ten largest covering approximately 0.094%. Sequenced: CD4+ T cells from PBMCs. The origin of the receptors is a human donor with multiple sclerosis. Both conserved end residues are part of each CDR3. The D gene is left open where the match is weak. Only some rows state a clone size, as once, few, many or a class for expanded clones.

CDR3,DNA,D,J,V,size
CSVEDRGQETQYF,TGCAGCGTTGAAGATAGAGGCCAAGAGACCCAGTACTTC,-,TRBJ2-5,TRBV29-1,once
CASSLVRTDSNQPQHF,TGTGCCAGCAGCTTAGTCCGTACTGATAGCAATCAGCCCCAGCATTTT,-,TRBJ1-5,TRBV7-8,-
CAWSSPGPTYGYTF,TGTGCCTGGAGTTCCCCCGGACCGACTTATGGCTACACCTTC,-,TRBJ1-2,TRBV30,-
CAISEDIVTYEQYF,TGTGCCATCAGTGAGGACATTGTAACCTACGAGCAGTACTTC,-,TRBJ2-7,TRBV10-3,-
CASSLQGAYTEAFF,TGTGCCAGCAGTTTGCAGGGGGCCTACACTGAAGCTTTCTTT,TRBD1,TRBJ1-1,TRBV12-3/TRBV12-4,-
CASSLGQVSEQYF,TGTGCCAGCAGCCTCGGACAGGTCTCAGAGCAGTACTTC,TRBD1,TRBJ2-7,TRBV28,once
CASSSQGIEQYF,TGTGCCAGCAGTTCACAGGGAATCGAGCAGTACTTC,-,TRBJ2-7,TRBV6-5,-
CASTLGTTSLEQYF,TGTGCCAGCACCCTAGGGACCACGTCCCTAGAGCAGTACTTC,-,TRBJ2-7,TRBV12-3/TRBV12-4,-
CASSRSPVQYF,TGTGCCAGCAGCAGGTCTCCCGTGCAGTACTTC,-,TRBJ2-7,TRBV11-2,-
CASMPSTDTQYF,TGTGCCAGCATGCCCTCCACAGATACGCAGTATTTT,-,TRBJ2-3,TRBV2,-
CSATGTGVGNTIYF,TGCAGTGCGACCGGGACAGGGGTAGGAAACACCATATATTTT,TRBD1,TRBJ1-3,TRBV20-1,-
CASRRTGAEGTEAFF,TGTGCCAGCAGGCGGACAGGGGCTGAGGGCACTGAAGCTTTCTTT,TRBD1,TRBJ1-1,TRBV27,once
CAARSGSGTGELFF,TGTGCCGCCAGAAGCGGAAGCGGTACCGGGGAGCTGTTTTTT,-,TRBJ2-2,TRBV6-6,-
CAWTRRSEQYF,TGTGCCTGGACCAGGAGGAGCGAGCAGTACTTC,-,TRBJ2-7,TRBV30,-
CASRQGKSYEQYF,TGTGCCAGCCGTCAGGGCAAATCCTACGAGCAGTACTTC,-,TRBJ2-7,TRBV6-6,-
CASSSTTNYGYTF,TGTGCCAGCAGTTCTACAACTAACTATGGCTACACCTTC,-,TRBJ1-2,TRBV28,few
CASRVGTSNTGELFF,TGTGCCAGCAGGGTCGGGACTAGTAACACCGGGGAGCTGTTTTTT,TRBD2,TRBJ2-2,TRBV12-3/TRBV12-4,-
CASTQATSGSYEQYF,TGTGCCAGCACCCAAGCGACTAGCGGGAGCTACGAGCAGTACTTC,TRBD2,TRBJ2-7,TRBV6-2/TRBV6-3,-
CAWSVGGSVTYNEQFF,TGTGCCTGGAGTGTAGGTGGGTCCGTTACCTACAATGAGCAGTTCTTC,-,TRBJ2-1,TRBV30,-
CASSGTPNYEQYF,TGTGCCAGCAGCGGGACACCCAACTACGAGCAGTACTTC,-,TRBJ2-7,TRBV21-1,-
CASTVTSGLQETQYF,TGTGCCAGCACCGTGACTAGCGGGTTACAAGAGACCCAGTACTTC,TRBD2,TRBJ2-5,TRBV7-9,-
CSGRLAGGVDTQYF,TGCAGCGGGCGCTTAGCGGGAGGGGTAGATACGCAGTATTTT,TRBD2,TRBJ2-3,TRBV29-1,-
CASSGGQGGYQPQHF,TGTGCCAGCAGCGGTGGACAGGGAGGTTATCAGCCCCAGCATTTT,TRBD1,TRBJ1-5,TRBV9,-
CASSSQGDNYGYTF,TGTGCCAGCTCATCACAGGGGGATAACTATGGCTACACCTTC,TRBD1,TRBJ1-2,TRBV18,-
CSVGPDGVGYTF,TGCAGCGTTGGCCCCGACGGGGTTGGCTACACCTTC,-,TRBJ1-2,TRBV29-1,few
CASSSPSLETQYF,TGTGCCAGCAGTTCTCCCTCTTTGGAGACCCAGTACTTC,-,TRBJ2-5,TRBV28,-